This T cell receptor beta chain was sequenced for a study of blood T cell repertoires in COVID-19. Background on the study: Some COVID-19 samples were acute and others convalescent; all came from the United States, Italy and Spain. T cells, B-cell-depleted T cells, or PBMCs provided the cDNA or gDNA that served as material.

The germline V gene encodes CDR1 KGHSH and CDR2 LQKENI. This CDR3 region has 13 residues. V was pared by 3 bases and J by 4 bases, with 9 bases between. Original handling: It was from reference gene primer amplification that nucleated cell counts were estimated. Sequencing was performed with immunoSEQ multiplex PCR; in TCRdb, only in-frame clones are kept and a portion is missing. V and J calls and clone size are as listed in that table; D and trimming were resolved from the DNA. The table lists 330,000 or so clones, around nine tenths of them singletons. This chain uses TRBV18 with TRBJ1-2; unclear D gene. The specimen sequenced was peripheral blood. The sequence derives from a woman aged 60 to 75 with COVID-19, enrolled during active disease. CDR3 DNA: TGTGCCAGCTCACCCGACAAGATCTATGGCTACACCTTC. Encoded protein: CASSPDKIYGYTF.